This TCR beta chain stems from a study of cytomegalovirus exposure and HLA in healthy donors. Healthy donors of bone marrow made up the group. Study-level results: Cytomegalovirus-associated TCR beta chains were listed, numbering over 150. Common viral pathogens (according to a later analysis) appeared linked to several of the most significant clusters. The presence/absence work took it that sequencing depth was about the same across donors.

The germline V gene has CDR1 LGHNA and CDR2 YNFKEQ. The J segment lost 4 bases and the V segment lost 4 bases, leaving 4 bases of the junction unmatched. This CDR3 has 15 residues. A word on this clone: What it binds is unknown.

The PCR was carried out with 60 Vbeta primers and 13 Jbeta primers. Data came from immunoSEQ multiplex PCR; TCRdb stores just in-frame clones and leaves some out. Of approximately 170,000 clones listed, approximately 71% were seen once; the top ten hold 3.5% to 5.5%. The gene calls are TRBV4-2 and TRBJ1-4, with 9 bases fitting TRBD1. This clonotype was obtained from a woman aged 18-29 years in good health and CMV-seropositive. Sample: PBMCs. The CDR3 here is CASSPGTGSNEKLFF. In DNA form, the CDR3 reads TGTGCCAGCAGCCCAGGGACAGGGAGTAATGAAAAACTGTTTTTT.